The source of this T cell receptor (beta chain) is a study of molecular identifiers for immune sequencing clone quantification. Study-level findings and limits: Jurkat TCR RNA spiked in from one cell could reportedly be detected among about a million naive cells. Sizes of highly expanded clones could be underestimated through identical TCRs sharing a barcode.

Trimming cost V 5 bases and J 2 bases, with 15 bases left between them. Germline assignment: CDR1 MNHNY and CDR2 SVGAGI (reference sequence). This CDR3 is built from 15 residues. Sorting defined naive CD8 T cells as CD8+CD4-CCR7+CD45RA+. Each CDR3 protein gets one entry after TCRdb re-called the PCR reads with MiXCR. The table lists hundreds of thousands of distinct CDR3 sequences, less than 30% of them singletons, with about 0.84% in the top ten. Regarding this clonotype: Its antigen is undetermined.

The sequence was collected from a human donor in good health. Some libraries in this study had Jurkat cell RNA spiked in. This sequence joins TRBV6-6 and TRBJ1-1; D is undetermined. The specimen sequenced was naive CD8+ T cells from blood, with Jurkat cell RNA spiked in. Indicated subset: FACS-sorted CD8+CD4-CCR7+CD45RA+ naive T cells. In DNA form, the CDR3 reads TGTGCCAGCAGTAGTCACCCGGGCCTTAACACTGAAGCTTTCTTT. This gives the protein CASSSHPGLNTEAFF.